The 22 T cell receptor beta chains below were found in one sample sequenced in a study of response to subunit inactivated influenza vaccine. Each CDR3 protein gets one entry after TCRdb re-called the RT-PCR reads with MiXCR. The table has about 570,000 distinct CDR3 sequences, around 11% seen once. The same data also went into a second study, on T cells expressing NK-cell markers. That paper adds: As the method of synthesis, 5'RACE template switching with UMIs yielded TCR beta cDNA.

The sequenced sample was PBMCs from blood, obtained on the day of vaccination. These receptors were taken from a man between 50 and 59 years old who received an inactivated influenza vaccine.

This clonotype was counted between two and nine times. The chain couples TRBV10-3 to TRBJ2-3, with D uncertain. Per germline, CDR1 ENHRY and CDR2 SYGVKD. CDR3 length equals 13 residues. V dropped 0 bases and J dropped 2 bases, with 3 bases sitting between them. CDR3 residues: CAISESFTDTQYF. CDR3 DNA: TGTGCCATCAGTGAGTCCTTCACAGATACGCAGTATTTT.

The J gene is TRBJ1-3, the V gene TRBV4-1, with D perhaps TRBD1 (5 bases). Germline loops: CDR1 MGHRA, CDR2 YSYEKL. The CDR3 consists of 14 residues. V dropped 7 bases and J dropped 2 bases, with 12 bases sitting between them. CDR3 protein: CASTPPGAGNTIYF. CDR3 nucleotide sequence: TGCGCCAGCACCCCACCGGGGGCTGGAAACACCATATATTTT.

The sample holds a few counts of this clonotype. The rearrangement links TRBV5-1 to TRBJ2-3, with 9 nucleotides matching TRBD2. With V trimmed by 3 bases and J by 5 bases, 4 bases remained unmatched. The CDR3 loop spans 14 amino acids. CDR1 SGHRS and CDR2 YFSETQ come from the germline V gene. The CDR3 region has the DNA TGCGCCAGCAGCTCCATAGCGGGAGTAGATACGCAGTATTTT. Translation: CASSSIAGVDTQYF.

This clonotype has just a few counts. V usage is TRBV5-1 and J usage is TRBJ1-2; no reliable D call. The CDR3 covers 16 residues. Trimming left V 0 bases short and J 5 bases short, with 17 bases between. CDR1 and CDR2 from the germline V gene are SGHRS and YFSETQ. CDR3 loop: CASSLARAELSYGYTF. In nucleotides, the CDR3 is TGCGCCAGCAGCTTGGCCCGGGCTGAGCTAAGTTATGGCTACACCTTC.

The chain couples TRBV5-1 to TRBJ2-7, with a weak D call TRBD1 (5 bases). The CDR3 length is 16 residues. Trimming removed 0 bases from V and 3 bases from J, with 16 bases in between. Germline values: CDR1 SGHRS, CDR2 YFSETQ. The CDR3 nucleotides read TGCGCCAGCAGCTTGGATCCAGACAGCCCCCACTACGAGCAGTACTTC. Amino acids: CASSLDPDSPHYEQYF.

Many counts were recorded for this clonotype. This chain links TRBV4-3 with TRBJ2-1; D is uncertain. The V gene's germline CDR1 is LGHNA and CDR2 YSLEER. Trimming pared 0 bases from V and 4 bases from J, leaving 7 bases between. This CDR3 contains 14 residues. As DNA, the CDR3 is TGCGCCAGCAGCCAAGATCGCAGGTACAATGAGCAGTTCTTC. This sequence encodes CASSQDRRYNEQFF.

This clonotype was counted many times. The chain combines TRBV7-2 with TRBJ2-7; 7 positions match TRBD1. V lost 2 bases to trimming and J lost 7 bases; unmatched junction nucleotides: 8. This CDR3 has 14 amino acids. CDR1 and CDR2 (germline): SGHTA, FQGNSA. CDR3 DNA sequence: TGTGCCAGCAGCTTATTTGACAGGGAAGAAGAGCAGTACTTC. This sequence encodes CASSLFDREEEQYF.

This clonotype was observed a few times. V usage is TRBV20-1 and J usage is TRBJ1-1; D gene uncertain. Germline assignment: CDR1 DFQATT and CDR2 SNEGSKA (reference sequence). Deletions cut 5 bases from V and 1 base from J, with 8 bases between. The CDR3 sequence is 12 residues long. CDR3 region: CSAGLGNTEAFF. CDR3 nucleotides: TGCAGTGCTGGACTTGGGAACACTGAAGCTTTCTTT.

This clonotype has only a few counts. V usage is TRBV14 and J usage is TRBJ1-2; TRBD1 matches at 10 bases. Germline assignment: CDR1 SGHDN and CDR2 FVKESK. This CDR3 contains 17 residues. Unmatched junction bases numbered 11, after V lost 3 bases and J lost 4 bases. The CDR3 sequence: CASSQLDRDRGLYGYTF. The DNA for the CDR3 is TGTGCCAGCAGCCAGTTGGACCGGGACAGGGGCCTCTATGGCTACACCTTC.

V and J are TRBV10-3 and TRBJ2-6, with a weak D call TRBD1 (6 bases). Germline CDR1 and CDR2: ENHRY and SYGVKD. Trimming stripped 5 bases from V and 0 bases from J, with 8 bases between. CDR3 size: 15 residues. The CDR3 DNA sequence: TGTGCCATCAGTTTAGGGGGCTCTGGGGCCAACGTCCTGACTTTC. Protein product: CAISLGGSGANVLTF.

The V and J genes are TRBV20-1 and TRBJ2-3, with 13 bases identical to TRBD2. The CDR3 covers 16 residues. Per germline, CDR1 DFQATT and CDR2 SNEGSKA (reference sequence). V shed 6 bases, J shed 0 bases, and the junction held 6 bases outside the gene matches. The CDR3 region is CSATGLAGVSTDTQYF. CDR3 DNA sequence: TGCAGTGCGACTGGACTAGCGGGGGTCAGCACAGATACGCAGTATTTT.

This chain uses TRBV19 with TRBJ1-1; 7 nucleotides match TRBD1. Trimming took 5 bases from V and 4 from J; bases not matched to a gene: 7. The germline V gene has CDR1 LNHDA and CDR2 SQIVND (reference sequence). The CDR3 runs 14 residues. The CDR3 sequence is CASSLEGAFTEAFF. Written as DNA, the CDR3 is TGTGCCAGTAGTCTGGAGGGGGCGTTCACTGAAGCTTTCTTT.

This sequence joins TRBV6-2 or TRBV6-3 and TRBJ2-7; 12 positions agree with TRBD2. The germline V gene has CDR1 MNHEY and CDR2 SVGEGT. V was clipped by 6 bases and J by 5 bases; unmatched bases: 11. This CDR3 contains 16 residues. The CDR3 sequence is CASRPRLAGATNEQYF. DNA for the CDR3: TGTGCCAGCAGACCCCGACTAGCGGGGGCTACGAACGAGCAGTACTTC.

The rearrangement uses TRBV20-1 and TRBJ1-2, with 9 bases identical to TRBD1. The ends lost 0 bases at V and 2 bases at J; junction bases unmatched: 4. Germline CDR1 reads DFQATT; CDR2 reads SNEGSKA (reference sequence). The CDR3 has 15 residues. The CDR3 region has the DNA TGCAGTGCTAGAGAGACAGGGGGACCCAACTATGGCTACACCTTC. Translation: CSARETGGPNYGYTF.

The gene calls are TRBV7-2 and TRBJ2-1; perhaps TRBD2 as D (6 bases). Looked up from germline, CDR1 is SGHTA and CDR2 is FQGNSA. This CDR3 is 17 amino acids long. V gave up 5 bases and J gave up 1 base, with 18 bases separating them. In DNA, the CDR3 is TGTGCCAGCAGCCTCGGGCTGAGCGGGCTTTCCTACAATGAGCAGTTCTTC. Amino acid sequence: CASSLGLSGLSYNEQFF.

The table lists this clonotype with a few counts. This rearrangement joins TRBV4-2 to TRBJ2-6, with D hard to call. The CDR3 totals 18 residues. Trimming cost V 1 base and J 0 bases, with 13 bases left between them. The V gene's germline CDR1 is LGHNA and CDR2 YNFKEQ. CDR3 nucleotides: TGTGCCAGCAGCCAAGTCGGCCGGTCAAGCTCTGGGGCCAACGTCCTGACTTTC. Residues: CASSQVGRSSSGANVLTF.

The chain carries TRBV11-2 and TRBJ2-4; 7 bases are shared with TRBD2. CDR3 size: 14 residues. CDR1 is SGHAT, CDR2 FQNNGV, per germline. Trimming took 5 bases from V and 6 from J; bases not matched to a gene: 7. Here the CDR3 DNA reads TGTGCCAGCAGCCGCCCCAGGGAGGGAAACATTCAGTACTTC. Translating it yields CASSRPREGNIQYF.

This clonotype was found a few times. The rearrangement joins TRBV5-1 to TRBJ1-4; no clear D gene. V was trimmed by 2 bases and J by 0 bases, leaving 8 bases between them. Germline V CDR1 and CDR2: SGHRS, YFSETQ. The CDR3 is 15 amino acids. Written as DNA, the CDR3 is TGCGCCAGCAGCTTTAGGAGAGCAACTAATGAAAAACTGTTTTTT. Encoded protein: CASSFRRATNEKLFF.

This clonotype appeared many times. CDR3 in DNA: TGCGCCAGCGCGCAGGGGGGGTACAATGAGCAGTTCTTC. The encoded protein is CASAQGGYNEQFF. The genes are TRBV5-1 and TRBJ2-1; D possibly uses TRBD1 or TRBD2 (7 bases each). V lost 7 bases and J 4 bases, leaving 12 bases between the germline ends. Germline CDR1 reads SGHRS; CDR2 reads YFSETQ. The CDR3 totals 13 residues.

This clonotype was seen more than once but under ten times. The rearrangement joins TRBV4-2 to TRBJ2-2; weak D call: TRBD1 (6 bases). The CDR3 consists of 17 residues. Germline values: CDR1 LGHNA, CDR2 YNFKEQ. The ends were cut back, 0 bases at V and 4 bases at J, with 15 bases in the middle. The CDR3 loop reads CASSQDPPGAITGELFF. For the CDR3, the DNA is TGTGCCAGCAGCCAAGATCCCCCAGGGGCCATCACCGGGGAGCTGTTTTTT.

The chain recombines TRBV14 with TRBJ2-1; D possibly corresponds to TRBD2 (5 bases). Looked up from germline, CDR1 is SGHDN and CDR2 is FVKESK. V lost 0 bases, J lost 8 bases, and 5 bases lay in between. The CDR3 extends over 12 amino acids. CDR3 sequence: CASSQDSDEQFF. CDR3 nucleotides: TGTGCCAGCAGCCAAGATAGCGATGAGCAGTTCTTC.

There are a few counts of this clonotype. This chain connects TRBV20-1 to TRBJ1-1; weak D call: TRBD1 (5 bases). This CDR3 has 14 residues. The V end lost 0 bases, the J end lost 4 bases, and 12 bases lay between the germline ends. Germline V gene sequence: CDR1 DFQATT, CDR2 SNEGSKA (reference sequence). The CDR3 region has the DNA TGCAGTGCTAGAGATGGGGGATTGAGCACTGAAGCTTTCTTT. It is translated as CSARDGGLSTEAFF.